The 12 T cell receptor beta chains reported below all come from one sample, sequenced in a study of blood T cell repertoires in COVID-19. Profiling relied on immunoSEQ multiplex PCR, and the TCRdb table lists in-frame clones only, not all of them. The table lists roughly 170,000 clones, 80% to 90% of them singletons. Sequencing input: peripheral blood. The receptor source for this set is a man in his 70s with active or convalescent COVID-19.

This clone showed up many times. The CDR3 region has the DNA TGTGCCATCAGTGGGCCCGGGACAGGGGGCGATGAGCAGTTCTTC. Translation: CAISGPGTGGDEQFF. This chain links TRBV10-3 with TRBJ2-1, with TRBD1 matching over 12 bases. The germline CDR1 and CDR2 sequences are ENHRY and SYGVKD. With 4 bases clipped from V and 8 bases from J, the junction kept 6 bases outside the gene matches. This CDR3 comprises 15 residues.

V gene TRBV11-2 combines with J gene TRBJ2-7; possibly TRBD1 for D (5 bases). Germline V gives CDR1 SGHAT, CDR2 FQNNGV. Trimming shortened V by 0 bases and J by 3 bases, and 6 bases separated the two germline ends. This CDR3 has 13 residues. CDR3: CASSLEQDYEQYF. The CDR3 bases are TGTGCCAGCAGCTTAGAACAGGACTACGAGCAGTACTTC.

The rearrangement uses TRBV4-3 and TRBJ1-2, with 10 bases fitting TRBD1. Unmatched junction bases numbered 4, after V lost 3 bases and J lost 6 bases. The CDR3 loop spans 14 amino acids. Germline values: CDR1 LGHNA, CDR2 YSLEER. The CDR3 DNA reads TGCGCCAGCAGCCATACCGGGACAGGGGATGGCTACACCTTC. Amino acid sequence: CASSHTGTGDGYTF.

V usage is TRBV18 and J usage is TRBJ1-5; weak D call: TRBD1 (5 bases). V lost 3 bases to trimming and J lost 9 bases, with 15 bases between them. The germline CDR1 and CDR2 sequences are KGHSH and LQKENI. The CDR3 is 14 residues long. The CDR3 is CASSPSGGGAPQHF. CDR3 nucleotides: TGTGCCAGCTCACCCTCCGGGGGGGGAGCGCCCCAGCATTTT.

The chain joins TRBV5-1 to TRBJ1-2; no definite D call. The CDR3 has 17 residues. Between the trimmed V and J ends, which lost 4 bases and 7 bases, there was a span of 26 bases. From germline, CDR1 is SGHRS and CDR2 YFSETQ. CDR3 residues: CASSPLPYGGNVGGYTF. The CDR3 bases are TGCGCCAGCAGCCCGCTCCCGTATGGCGGGAATGTTGGTGGCTACACCTTC.

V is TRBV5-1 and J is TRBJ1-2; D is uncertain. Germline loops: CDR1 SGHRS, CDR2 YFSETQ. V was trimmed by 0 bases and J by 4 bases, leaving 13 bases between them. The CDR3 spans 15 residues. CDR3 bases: TGCGCCAGCAGCTTGGGGGCCGGGGAGACCTATGGCTACACCTTC. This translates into CASSLGAGETYGYTF.

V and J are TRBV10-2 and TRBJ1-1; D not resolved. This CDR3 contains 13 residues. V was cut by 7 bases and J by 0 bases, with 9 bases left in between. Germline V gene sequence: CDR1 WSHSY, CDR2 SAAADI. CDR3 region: CASKIQMNTEAFF. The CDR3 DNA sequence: TGCGCCAGCAAGATACAGATGAACACTGAAGCTTTCTTT.

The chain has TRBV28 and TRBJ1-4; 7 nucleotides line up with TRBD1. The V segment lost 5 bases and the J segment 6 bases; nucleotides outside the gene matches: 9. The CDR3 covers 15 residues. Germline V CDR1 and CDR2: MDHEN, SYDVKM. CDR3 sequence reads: CASSKRTGGDEKLFF. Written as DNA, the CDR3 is TGTGCCAGCAGTAAGCGGACAGGCGGGGATGAAAAACTGTTTTTT.

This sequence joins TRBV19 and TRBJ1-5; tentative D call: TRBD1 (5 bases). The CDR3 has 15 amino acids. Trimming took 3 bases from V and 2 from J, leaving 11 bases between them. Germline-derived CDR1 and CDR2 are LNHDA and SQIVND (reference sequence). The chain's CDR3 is CASSMGTGGNQPQHF. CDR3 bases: TGTGCCAGTAGTATGGGTACAGGCGGCAATCAGCCCCAGCATTTT.

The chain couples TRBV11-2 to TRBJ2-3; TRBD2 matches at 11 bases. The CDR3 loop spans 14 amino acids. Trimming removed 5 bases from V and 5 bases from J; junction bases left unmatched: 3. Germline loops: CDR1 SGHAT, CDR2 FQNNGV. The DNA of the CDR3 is TGTGCCAGCAGCCGTCTAGCGGGGGGAGATACGCAGTATTTT. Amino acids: CASSRLAGGDTQYF.

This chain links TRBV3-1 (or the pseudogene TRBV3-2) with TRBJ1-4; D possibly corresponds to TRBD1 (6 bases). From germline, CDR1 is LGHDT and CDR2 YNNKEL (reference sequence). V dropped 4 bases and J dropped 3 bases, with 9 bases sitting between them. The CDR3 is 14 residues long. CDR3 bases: TGTGCCAGCAGCCCGGACAGAGCTAATGAAAAACTGTTTTTT. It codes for CASSPDRANEKLFF.

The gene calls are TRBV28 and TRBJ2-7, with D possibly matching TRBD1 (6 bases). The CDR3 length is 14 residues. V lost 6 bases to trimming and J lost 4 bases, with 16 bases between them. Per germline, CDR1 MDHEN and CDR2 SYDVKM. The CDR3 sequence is CASSTSGQRYEQYF. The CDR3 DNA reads TGTGCCAGCAGCACCTCCGGACAGAGATACGAGCAGTACTTC.